This T cell receptor beta chain appears in the sequencing data of a study of blood T cell repertoires in COVID-19 (TCRdb year 2020). With regard to the full study: Samples covering the acute and convalescent phases of COVID-19 were provided by collaborators in the United States, Italy and Spain. HLA class I and class II types, where available, came from metadata supplied by the sample provider rather than from assay-based typing. Subjects who had been exposed to COVID-19, were actively infected with it, or had recovered from it provided the deeply sampled blood TCRbeta repertoires that made up the dataset. The repertoires were released in a freely available public database meant as a resource for research on the immune response to SARS-CoV-2. The samples were drawn from two sources: the first 160 participants of the ongoing ImmuneRACE study, and fewer than 1,500 subjects contributed by 6 global collaborators. A de-identified subject ID, COVID-19 status, age in years and sex were almost always included in the sample metadata. The material from the prospective study consisted of cDNA or gDNA derived from T cells, B-cell-depleted T cells, or PBMCs. Broader findings and caveats from the paper: The quantity of clinical and demographic metadata differed by source and by participant and was supplied without curation.

Notes on this clone: The antigen it recognizes is unknown. Base qualities are not recorded, but no much larger clone differs from it by a single base.

The immunoSEQ Assay, a bias-controlled multiplex PCR, was used to amplify TCRbeta CDR3 regions from genomic DNA. In the authors' own workflow: The number of nucleated cells in each sample was estimated from the amplification of reference gene primers within the assay. To quantify the absolute abundance of each unique TCRbeta CDR3 rearrangement, sequence reads were collapsed and filtered. For each sample, productive Simpson clonality was calculated by taking the square root of Simpson's diversity index across productive rearrangements. What TCRdb holds here is the immuneACCESS table cut down to in-frame rearrangements. Part of the clones is not present; checked against another copy, under half of the missing clones reflect an unresolved V gene, and the others are unexplained. Clone size and the V and J calls come from that table; the DNA yielded D and trimming. A total of 110,000 to 150,000 clones appear in this sample, 79% of them only once. The ten largest account for roughly 8.6% of the sample.

Collaborating institutions collected whole blood in K2EDTA tubes following their own protocols. For TCRbeta analysis, collaborators shipped samples in one of three forms: frozen whole blood, isolated PBMCs, or DNA extracted from either of those sample types. The germline ends are 14 bases apart after V is trimmed by 2 bases and J by 6 bases. The germline V gene (reference sequence) specifies SGHAT as CDR1 and FQDESV as CDR2. The CDR3 holds 15 amino acids from the cysteine to the phenylalanine. Here the CDR3 DNA is all that survives: 45 bases in frame from base 1. Source material: peripheral blood. The receptor was isolated from a man between 50 and 59 years old with active or convalescent COVID-19. The rearranged segments are TRBV11-1 and TRBJ2-1; tentative D gene TRBD2, with 6 bases matching. The CDR3 amino acid sequence is: CASSLPWGRSNEQFF. The nucleotide sequence is TGTGCCAGCAGCTTACCTTGGGGGAGGAGCAATGAGCAGTTCTTC.